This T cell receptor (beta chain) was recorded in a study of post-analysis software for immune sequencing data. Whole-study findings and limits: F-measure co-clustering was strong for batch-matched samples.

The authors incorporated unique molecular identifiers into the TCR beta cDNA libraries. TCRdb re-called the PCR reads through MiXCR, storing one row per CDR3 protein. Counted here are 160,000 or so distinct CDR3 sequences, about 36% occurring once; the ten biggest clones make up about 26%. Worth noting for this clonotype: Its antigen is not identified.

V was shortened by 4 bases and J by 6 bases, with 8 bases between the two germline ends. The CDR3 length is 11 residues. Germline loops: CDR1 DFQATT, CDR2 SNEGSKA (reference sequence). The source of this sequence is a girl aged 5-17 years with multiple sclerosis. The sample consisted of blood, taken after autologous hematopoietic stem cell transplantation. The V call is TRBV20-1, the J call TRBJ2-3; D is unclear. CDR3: CSAIDVDTQYF. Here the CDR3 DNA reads TGCAGTGCTATAGATGTGGATACGCAGTATTTT.